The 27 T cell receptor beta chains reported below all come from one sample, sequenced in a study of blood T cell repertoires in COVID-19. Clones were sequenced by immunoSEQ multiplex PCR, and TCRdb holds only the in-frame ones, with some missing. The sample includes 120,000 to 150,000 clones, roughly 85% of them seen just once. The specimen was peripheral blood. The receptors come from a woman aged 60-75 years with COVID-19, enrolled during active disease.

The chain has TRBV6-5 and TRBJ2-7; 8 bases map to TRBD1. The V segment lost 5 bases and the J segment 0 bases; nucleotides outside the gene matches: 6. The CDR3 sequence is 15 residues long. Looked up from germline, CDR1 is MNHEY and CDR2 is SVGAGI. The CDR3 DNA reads TGTGCCAGCAGTCCCCGACAGGGGAGCTCCTACGAGCAGTACTTC. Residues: CASSPRQGSSYEQYF.

CDR3 residues: CASSVLGLAGLDTQYF. The CDR3 DNA sequence: TGTGCCAGCAGCGTCCTGGGACTAGCGGGGCTGGATACGCAGTATTTT. The genes are TRBV5-8 and TRBJ2-3; 13 bases match TRBD2. The germline CDR1 and CDR2 sequences are SGHTS and YDEGEE. With V trimmed by 4 bases and J by 6 bases, 8 bases remained unmatched. This CDR3 contains 16 residues.

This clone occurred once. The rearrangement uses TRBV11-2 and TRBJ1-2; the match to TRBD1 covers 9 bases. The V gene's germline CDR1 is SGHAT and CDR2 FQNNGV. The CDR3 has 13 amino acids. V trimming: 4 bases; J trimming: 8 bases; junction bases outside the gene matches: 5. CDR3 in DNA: TGTGCCAGCAGCTCGATGGGGACAGGGGGCTACACCTTC. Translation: CASSSMGTGGYTF.

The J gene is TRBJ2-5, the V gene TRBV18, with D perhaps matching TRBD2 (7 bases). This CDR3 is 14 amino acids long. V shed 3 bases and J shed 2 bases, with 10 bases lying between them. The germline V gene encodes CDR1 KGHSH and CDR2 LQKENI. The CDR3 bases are TGTGCCAGCTCACCCGCGGGGGCTCAAGAGACCCAGTACTTC. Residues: CASSPAGAQETQYF.

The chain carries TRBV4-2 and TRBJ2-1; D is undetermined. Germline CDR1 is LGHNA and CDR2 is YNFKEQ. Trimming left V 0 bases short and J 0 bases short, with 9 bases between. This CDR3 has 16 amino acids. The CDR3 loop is CASSQEIRSSYNEQFF. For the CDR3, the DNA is TGTGCCAGCAGCCAAGAAATAAGGAGCTCCTACAATGAGCAGTTCTTC.

Written as DNA, the CDR3 is TGTGCCAGCAGTGAAAATGGACAGTATGGCTACACCTTC. This sequence encodes CASSENGQYGYTF. The V gene is TRBV2, the J gene TRBJ1-2; possible D gene TRBD1, 6 bases. CDR3 length equals 13 residues. V dropped 2 bases and J dropped 5 bases, with 9 bases sitting between them. Germline CDR1 reads SNHLY; CDR2 reads FYNNEI.

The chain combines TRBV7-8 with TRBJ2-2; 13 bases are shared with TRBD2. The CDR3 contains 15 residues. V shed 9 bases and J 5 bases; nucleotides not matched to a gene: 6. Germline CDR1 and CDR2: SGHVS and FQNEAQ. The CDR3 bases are TGTGCCAGTGGACTAGCGGGGGCCATGACCGGGGAGCTGTTTTTT. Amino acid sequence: CASGLAGAMTGELFF. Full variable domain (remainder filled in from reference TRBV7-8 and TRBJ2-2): GAGVSQSPRYKVAKRGQDVALRCDPISGHVSLFWYQQALGQGPEFLTYFQNEAQLDKSGLPSDRFFAERPEGSVSTLKIQRTQQEDSAVYLCASGLAGAMTGELFFGEGSRLTVL.

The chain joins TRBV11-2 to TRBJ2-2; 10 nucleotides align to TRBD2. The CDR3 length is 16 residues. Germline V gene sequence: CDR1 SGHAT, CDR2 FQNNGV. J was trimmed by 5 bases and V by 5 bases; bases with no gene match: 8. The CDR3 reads CASSPRGGLATGELFF. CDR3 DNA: TGTGCCAGCAGCCCCCGGGGGGGACTAGCGACCGGGGAGCTGTTTTTT.

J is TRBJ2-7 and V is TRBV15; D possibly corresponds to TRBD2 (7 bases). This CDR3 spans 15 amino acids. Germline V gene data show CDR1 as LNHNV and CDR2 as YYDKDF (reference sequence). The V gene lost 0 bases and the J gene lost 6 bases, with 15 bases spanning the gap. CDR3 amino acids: CATSRDKGGQGEQYF. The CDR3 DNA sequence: TGTGCCACCAGCAGAGATAAGGGGGGGCAAGGCGAGCAGTACTTC.

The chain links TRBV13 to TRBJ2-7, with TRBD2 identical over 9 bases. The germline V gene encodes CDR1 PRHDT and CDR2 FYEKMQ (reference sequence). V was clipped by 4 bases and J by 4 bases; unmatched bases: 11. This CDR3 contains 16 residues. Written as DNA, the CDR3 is TGTGCCAGCAGCTCCCCAGGGGCGGGGGGGCGTTACGAGCAGTACTTC. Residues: CASSSPGAGGRYEQYF.

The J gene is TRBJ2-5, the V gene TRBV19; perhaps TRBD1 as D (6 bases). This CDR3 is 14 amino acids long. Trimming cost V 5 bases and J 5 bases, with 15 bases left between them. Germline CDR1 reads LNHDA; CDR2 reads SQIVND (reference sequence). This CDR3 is CASSRAGEMETQYF. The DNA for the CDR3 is TGTGCCAGTAGTCGGGCAGGGGAAATGGAGACCCAGTACTTC.

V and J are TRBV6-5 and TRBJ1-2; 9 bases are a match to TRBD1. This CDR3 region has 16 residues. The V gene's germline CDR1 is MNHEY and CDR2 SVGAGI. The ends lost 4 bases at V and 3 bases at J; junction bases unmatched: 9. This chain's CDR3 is CASSSGTGRPHYGYTF. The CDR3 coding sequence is TGTGCCAGCAGTTCCGGGACAGGGAGGCCTCACTATGGCTACACCTTC.

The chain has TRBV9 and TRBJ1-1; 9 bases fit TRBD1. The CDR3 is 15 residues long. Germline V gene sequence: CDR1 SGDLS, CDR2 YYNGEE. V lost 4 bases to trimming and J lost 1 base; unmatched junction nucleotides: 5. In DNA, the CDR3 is TGTGCCAGCAGCTCGGGGACAGGGTGGAACACTGAAGCTTTCTTT. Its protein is CASSSGTGWNTEAFF.

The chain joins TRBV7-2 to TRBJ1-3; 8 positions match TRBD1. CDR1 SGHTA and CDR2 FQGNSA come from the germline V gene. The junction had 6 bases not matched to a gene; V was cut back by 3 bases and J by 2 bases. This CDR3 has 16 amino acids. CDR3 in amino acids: CASSLDRVSTGNTIYF. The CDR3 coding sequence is TGTGCCAGCAGCTTGGACAGGGTATCCACTGGAAACACCATATATTTT. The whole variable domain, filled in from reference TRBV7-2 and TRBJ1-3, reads GAGVSQSPSNKVTEKGKDVELRCDPISGHTALYWYRQSLGQGLEFLIYFQGNSAPDKSGLPSDRFSAERTGGSVSTLTIQRTQQEDSAVYLCASSLDRVSTGNTIYFGEGSWLTVV.

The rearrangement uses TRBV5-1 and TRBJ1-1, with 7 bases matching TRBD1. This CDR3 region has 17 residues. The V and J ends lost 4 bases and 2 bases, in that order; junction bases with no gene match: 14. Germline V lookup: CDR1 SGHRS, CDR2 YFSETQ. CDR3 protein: CASSVYRGLRANTEAFF. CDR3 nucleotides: TGCGCCAGCAGCGTGTACAGGGGTTTGAGGGCTAACACTGAAGCTTTCTTT.

The CDR3 bases are TGTGCCAGCAGCCAAGTCGGGGGAATTTACAATGAGCAGTTCTTC. Amino acid sequence: CASSQVGGIYNEQFF. This chain links TRBV3-1 (or the pseudogene TRBV3-2) with TRBJ2-1; possibly TRBD2 for D (6 bases). Germline values: CDR1 LGHDT, CDR2 YNNKEL (reference sequence). The ends were cut back, 1 base at V and 4 bases at J, with 11 bases in the middle. This CDR3 is built from 15 residues.

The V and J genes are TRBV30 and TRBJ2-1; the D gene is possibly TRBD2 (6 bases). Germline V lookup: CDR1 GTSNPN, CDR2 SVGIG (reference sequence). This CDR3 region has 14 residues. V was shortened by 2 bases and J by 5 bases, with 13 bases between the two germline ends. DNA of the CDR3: TGTGCCTGGAGTATCAGCTTAGCGGACAATGAGCAGTTCTTC. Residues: CAWSISLADNEQFF.

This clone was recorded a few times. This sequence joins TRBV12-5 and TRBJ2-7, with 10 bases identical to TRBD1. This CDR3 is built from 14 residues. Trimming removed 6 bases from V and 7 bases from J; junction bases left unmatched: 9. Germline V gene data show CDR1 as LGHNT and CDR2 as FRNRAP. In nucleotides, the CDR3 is TGTGCTAGTGGCATATCCGGGACAGGGGTTGAGCAGTACTTC. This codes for CASGISGTGVEQYF.

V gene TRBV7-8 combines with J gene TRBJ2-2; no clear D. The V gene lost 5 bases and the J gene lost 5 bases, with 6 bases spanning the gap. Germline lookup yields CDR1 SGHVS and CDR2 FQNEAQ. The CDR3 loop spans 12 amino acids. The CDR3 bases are TGTGCCAGCAGCATTAAAACCGGGGAGCTGTTTTTT. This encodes CASSIKTGELFF.

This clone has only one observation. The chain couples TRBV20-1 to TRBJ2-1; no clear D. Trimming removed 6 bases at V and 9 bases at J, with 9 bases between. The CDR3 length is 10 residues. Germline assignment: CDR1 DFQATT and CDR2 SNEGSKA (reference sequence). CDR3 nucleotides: TGCAGTGCGGCTCCGGGTGAGCAGTTCTTC. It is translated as CSAAPGEQFF.

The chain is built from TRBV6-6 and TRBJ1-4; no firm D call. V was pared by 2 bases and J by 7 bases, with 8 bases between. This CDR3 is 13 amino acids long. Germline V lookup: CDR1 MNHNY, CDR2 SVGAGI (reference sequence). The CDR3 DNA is TGTGCCAGCAGTTACGGTCACGGTGAAAAACTGTTTTTT. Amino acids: CASSYGHGEKLFF.

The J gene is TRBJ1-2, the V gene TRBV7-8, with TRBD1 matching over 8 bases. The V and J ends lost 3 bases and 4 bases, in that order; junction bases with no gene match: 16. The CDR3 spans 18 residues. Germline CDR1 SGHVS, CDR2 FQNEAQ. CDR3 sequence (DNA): TGTGCCAGCAGCTTGGGCACCTATTCCGGGACAGGAGTCTATGGCTACACCTTC. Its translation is CASSLGTYSGTGVYGYTF.

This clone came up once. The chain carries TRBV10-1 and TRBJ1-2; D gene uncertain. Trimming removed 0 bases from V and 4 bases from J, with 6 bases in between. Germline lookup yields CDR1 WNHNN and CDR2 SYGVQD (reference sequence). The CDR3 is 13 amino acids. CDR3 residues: CASSESRVYGYTF. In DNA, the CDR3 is TGCGCCAGCAGTGAGTCGAGGGTCTATGGCTACACCTTC.

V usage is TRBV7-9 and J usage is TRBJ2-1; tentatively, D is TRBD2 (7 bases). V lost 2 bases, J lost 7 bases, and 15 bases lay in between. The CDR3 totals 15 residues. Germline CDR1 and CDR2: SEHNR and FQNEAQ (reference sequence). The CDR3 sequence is CASSLIGGPRNEQFF. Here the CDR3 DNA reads TGTGCCAGCAGCTTAATCGGGGGGCCGAGGAATGAGCAGTTCTTC.

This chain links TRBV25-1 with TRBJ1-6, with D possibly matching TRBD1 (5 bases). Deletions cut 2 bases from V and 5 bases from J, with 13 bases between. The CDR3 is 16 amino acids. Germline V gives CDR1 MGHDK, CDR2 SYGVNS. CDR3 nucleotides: TGTGCCAGCAGTGAAATCGAACGGGGGGATAATTCACCCCTCCACTTT. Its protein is CASSEIERGDNSPLHF.

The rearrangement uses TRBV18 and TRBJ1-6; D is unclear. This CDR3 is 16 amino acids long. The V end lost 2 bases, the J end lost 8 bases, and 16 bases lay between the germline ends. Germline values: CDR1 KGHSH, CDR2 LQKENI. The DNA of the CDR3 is TGTGCCAGCTCACCATTGGGAGGGCTCCAGGATTCACCCCTCCACTTT. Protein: CASSPLGGLQDSPLHF.

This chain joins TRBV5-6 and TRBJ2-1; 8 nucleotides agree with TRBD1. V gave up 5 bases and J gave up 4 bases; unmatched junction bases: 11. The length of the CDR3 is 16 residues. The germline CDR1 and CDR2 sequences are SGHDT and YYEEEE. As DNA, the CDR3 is TGTGCCAGCAGTTTCCCGGGACAGGTGGAGTACAATGAGCAGTTCTTC. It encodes CASSFPGQVEYNEQFF.